The sample holds one count of the clone carrying this T cell receptor (beta chain). Trimming cost V 1 base and J 5 bases, with 6 bases left between them. The CDR3 extends over 12 amino acids. In germline, CDR1 is SGHRS, CDR2 YFSETQ. This sample stems from a study of blood T cell repertoires in COVID-19. Sequenced by immunoSEQ multiplex PCR; TCRdb stores in-frame clones only, minus some. Of some 80,000 clones in the sample, approximately 86% were seen once. The chain employs TRBV5-1 and TRBJ2-5, with D perhaps matching TRBD2 (5 bases). The sequence derives from a woman in her fifties or sixties with active or convalescent COVID-19. The specimen sequenced was peripheral blood. The DNA for the CDR3 is TGCGCCAGCAGCTTGCGCGGGGAGACCCAGTACTTC. Its protein is CASSLRGETQYF.